This T cell receptor (beta chain) was sequenced for a study of identical twins. Study observations and caveats: Part of the zero-insertion signal could reflect confounding by invariant MAIT and iNKT cells. Beta clonotypes that were abundant in cord blood contained fewer insertions, a pattern absent from memory repertoires. Excess sharing between twins was weaker in beta out-of-frame sequences.

Template switching added a universal primer binding site, and final cDNA carried unique molecular identifiers. A single record per CDR3 protein comes from TCRdb applying MiXCR to the 5' RACE reads. This table holds approximately 210,000 distinct CDR3 sequences, roughly 9.4% found once. Of note for this clonotype: Its specificity is unknown.

This TCR derives from a young woman in good health. The sample comprised memory (CD45RO+) T cells sorted from blood.

Here the CDR3 reads CSARAVAANEQFF. The CDR3 nucleotides read TGCAGTGCTAGGGCGGTAGCCGCCAATGAGCAGTTCTTC. The chain has TRBV20-1 and TRBJ2-1; D ambiguous. The CDR3 is made up of 13 amino acids. V was trimmed by 3 bases and J by 6 bases, leaving 12 bases between them. Germline values: CDR1 DFQATT, CDR2 SNEGSKA (reference sequence).